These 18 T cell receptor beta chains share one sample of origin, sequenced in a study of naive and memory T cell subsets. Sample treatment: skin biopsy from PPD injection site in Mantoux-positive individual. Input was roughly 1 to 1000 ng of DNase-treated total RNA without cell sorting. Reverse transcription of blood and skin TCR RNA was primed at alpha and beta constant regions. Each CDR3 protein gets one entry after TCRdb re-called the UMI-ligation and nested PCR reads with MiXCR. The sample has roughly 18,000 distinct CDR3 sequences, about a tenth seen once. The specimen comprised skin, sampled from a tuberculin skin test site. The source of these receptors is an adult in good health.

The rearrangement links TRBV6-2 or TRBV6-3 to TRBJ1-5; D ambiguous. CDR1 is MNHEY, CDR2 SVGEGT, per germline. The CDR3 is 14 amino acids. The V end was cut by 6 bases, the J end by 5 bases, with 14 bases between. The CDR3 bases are TGTGCCAGCAGACCCGACGGACCCTATCAGCCCCAGCATTTT. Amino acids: CASRPDGPYQPQHF.

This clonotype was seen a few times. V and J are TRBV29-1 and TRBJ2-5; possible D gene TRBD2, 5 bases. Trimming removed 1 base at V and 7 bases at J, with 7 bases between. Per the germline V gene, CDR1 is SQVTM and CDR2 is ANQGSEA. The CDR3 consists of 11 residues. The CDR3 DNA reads TGCAGCGTTGAAGCGGCGGGGACCCAGTACTTC. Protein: CSVEAAGTQYF.

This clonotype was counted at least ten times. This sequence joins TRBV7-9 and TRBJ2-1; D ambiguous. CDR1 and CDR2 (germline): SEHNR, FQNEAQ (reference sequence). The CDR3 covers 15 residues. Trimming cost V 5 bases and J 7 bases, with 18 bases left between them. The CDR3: CASSPSNGFINEQFF. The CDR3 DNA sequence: TGTGCCAGCAGCCCCTCTAACGGATTTATAAATGAGCAGTTCTTC.

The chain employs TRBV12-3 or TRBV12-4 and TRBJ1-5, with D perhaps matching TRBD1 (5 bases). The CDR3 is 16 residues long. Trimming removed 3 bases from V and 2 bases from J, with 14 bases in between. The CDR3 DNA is TGTGCCAGCAGTTTCGGGTCTGGGGGGGGCAATCAGCCCCAGCATTTT. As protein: CASSFGSGGGNQPQHF.

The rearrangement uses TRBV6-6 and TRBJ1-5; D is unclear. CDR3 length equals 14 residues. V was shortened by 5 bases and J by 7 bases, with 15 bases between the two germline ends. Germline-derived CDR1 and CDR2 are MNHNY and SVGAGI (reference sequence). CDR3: CASSPGDRRQPQHF. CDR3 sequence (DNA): TGTGCCAGCAGTCCTGGGGATAGACGGCAGCCCCAGCATTTT.

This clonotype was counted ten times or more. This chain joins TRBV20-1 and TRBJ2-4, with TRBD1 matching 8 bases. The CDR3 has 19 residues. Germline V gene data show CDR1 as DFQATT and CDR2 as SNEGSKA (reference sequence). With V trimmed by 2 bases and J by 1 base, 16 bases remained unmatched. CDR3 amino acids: CSARRQGMGKGVAKNIQYF. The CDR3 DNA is TGCAGTGCTAGACGACAGGGGATGGGGAAGGGGGTGGCCAAAAACATTCAGTACTTC.

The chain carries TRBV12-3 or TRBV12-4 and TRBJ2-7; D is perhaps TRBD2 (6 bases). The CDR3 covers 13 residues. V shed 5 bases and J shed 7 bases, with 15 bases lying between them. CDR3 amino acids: CASSLRDLLEQYF. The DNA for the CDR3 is TGTGCCAGCAGTCTCCGGGACTTGCTAGAGCAGTACTTC.

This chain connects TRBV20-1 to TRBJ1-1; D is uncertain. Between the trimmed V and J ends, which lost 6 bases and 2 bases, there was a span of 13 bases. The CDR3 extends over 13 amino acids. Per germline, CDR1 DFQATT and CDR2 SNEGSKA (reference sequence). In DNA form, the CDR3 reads TGCAGTGCCGCCCCGGGCCTAAACACTGAAGCTTTCTTT. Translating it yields CSAAPGLNTEAFF.

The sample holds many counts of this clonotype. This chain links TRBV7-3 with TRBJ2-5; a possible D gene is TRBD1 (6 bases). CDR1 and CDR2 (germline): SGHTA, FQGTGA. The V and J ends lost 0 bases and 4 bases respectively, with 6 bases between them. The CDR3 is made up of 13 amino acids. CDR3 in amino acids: CASSLTGGETQYF. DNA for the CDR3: TGTGCCAGCAGCTTAACAGGGGGAGAGACCCAGTACTTC.

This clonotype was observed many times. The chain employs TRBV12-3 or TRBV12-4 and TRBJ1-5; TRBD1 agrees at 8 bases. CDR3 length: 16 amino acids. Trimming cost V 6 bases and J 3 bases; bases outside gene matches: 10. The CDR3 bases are TGTGCCAGCAGGGCGGCAGGGGGCGGTTTCAATCAGCCCCAGCATTTT. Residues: CASRAAGGGFNQPQHF.

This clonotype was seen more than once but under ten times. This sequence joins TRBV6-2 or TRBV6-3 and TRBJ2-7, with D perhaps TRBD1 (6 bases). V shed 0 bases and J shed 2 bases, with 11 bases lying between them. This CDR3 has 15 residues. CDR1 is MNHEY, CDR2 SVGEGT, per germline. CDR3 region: CASSYSRGQPYEQYF. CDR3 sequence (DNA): TGTGCCAGCAGTTACTCCCGGGGACAACCCTACGAGCAGTACTTC.

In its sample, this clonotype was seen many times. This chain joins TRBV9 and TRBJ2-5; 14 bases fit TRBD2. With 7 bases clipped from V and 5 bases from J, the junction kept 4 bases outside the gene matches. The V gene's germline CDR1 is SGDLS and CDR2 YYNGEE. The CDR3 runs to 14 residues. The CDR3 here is CASGTSGGSETQYF. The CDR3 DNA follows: TGTGCCAGCGGGACTAGCGGGGGCTCCGAGACCCAGTACTTC.

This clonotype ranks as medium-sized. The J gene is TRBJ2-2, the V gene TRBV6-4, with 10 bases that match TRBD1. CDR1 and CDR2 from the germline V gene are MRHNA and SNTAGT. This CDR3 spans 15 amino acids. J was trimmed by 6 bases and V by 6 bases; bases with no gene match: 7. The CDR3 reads CASSPGQGSAGELFF. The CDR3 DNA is TGTGCCAGCAGCCCGGGACAGGGGAGTGCCGGGGAGCTGTTTTTT.

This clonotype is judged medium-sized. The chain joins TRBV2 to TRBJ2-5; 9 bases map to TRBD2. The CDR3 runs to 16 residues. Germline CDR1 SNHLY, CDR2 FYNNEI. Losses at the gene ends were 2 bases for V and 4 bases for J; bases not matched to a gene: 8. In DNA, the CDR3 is TGTGCCAGCAGTGAAAGGCCGGGACTAGCCTTAGAGACCCAGTACTTC. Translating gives CASSERPGLALETQYF. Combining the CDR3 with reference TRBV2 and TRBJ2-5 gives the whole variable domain EPEVTQTPSHQVTQMGQEVILRCVPISNHLYFYWYRQILGQKVEFLVSFYNNEISEKSEIFDDQFSVERPDGSNFTLKIRSTKLEDSAMYFCASSERPGLALETQYFGPGTRLLVL.

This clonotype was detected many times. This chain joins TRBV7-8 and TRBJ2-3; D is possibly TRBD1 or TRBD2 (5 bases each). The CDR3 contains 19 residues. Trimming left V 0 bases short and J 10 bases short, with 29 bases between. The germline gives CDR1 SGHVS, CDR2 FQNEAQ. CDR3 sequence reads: CASSLATSGTQFLSSAQYF. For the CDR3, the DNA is TGTGCCAGCAGCTTAGCTACCTCAGGGACCCAGTTCTTATCGTCTGCGCAGTATTTT.

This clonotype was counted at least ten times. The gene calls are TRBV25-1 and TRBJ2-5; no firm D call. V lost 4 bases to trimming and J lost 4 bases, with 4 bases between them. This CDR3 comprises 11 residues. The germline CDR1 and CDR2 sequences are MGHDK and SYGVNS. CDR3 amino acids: CASSVAETQYF. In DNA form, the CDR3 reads TGTGCCAGCAGTGTAGCAGAGACCCAGTACTTC.

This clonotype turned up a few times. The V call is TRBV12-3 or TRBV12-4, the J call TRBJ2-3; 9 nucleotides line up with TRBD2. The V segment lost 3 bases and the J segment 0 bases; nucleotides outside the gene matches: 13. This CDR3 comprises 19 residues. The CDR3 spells CASSLTASGEQTSTDTQYF. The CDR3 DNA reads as TGTGCCAGCAGTTTGACGGCTAGCGGGGAGCAAACTAGCACAGATACGCAGTATTTT.

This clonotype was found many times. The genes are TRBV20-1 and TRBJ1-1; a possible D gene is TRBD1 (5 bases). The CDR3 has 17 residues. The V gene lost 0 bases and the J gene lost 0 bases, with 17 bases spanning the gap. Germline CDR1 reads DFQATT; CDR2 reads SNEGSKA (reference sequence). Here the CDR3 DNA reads TGCAGTGCTAGAGATCTGGGACCGAGGGCTATGAACACTGAAGCTTTCTTT. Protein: CSARDLGPRAMNTEAFF.